A selection of T cell receptor beta chains follows, all from one sample in a study of T cells after yellow fever vaccination. TCRdb redid the calling of the 5' RACE reads with MiXCR, one entry per CDR3 protein. The sample contains roughly 300,000 distinct CDR3 sequences, approximately 8% of which appear only once. The sequenced sample was PBMCs, obtained 35 to 50 days after the first yellow fever vaccination. The receptor set was obtained from a man aged 18 to 30 who received the YFV17D yellow fever vaccine. Each CDR3 is given with its conserved first and last residue. The order of the fields is J gene, D gene, clone size, V gene, CDR3 length, CDR3 DNA, CDR3 protein. D genes are given only for firm matches. The listing skips clone size in some rows; elsewhere it reads once, few, many or a size class.

J: TRBJ1-4; D: -; size: -; V: TRBV18; length: 16; DNA: TGTGCCAGCTCACCTCTGACCGGGTTCACTAATGAAAAACTGTTTTTT; CDR3: CASSPLTGFTNEKLFF
J: TRBJ2-5; D: -; size: -; V: TRBV4-1; length: 14; DNA: TGCGCCAGCAGCCAAGGGAACCTCGCGGAGACCCAGTACTTC; CDR3: CASSQGNLAETQYF
J: TRBJ2-1; D: -; size: -; V: TRBV11-2; length: 15; DNA: TGTGCCAGCAGCTCCATGAGCCGCTCCTACAATGAGCAGTTCTTC; CDR3: CASSSMSRSYNEQFF
J: TRBJ1-2; D: -; size: -; V: TRBV27; length: 18; DNA: TGTGCCAGCAGTTTAGAACGGGGGTCCGGGGGGGCTAACTATGGCTACACCTTC; CDR3: CASSLERGSGGANYGYTF
J: TRBJ2-7; D: -; size: many; V: TRBV25-1; length: 14; DNA: TGTGCCAGCAGTGAATATGGTGGGGGTGGCGAGCAGTACTTC; CDR3: CASSEYGGGGEQYF
J: TRBJ2-3; D: -; size: few; V: TRBV7-2; length: 14; DNA: TGTGCCAGCAGCGGACAGGGAGGGACAGATACGCAGTATTTT; CDR3: CASSGQGGTDTQYF
J: TRBJ2-3; D: TRBD1; size: many; V: TRBV18; length: 15; DNA: TGTGCCAGCTCACCAGGGACAGGGGCTCCAGATACGCAGTATTTT; CDR3: CASSPGTGAPDTQYF
J: TRBJ2-3; D: TRBD2; size: -; V: TRBV7-9; length: 14; DNA: TGTGCCAGCGATCCGGGACTAGCAGCAGATACGCAGTATTTT; CDR3: CASDPGLAADTQYF
J: TRBJ1-1; D: TRBD1; size: -; V: TRBV4-3; length: 14; DNA: TGCGCCAGCAGCCAAACAGGGGGGAACACTGAAGCTTTCTTT; CDR3: CASSQTGGNTEAFF
J: TRBJ2-3; D: -; size: -; V: TRBV4-3; length: 17; DNA: TGCGCCAGCAGCCCCGGAGAGAGGAGATCTAGCACAGATACGCAGTATTTT; CDR3: CASSPGERRSSTDTQYF
J: TRBJ2-1; D: -; size: -; V: TRBV9; length: 14; DNA: TGTGCCAGCGCCAAAAGTAGTTCCTACAATGAGCAGTTCTTC; CDR3: CASAKSSSYNEQFF
J: TRBJ2-7; D: TRBD1; size: -; V: TRBV5-5; length: 14; DNA: TGTGCCAGCAGCTTAGGGACAGAGAGGCGGGAGCAGTACTTC; CDR3: CASSLGTERREQYF
J: TRBJ2-2; D: -; size: few; V: TRBV11-2; length: 13; DNA: TGTGCCAGCAGCCTCCCTCCCCCCGGGGAGCTGTTTTTT; CDR3: CASSLPPPGELFF
J: TRBJ2-2; D: -; size: many; V: TRBV30; length: 14; DNA: TGTGCCTGGAATAGGGCTACGAACACCGGGGAGCTGTTTTTT; CDR3: CAWNRATNTGELFF
J: TRBJ2-2; D: -; size: many; V: TRBV28; length: 15; DNA: TGTGCCAGCAGGGGGGGCCCGGGGAACACCGGGGAGCTGTTTTTT; CDR3: CASRGGPGNTGELFF